This T cell receptor beta chain was identified in a study of cytomegalovirus exposure and HLA in healthy donors. Study observations and caveats: A later analysis appeared to link common viral pathogens to several of the most significant clusters. Most of the TCR beta V segments (in an earlier analysis) were productive either about 87% or about 30% of the time.

The PCR ran on 60 Vbeta and 13 Jbeta primers. The assay was immunoSEQ multiplex PCR, and TCRdb's table has in-frame clones only and misses some. The table for this sample gives under 70,000 clones. To note about this clone: Its antigen is not identified.

The CDR3 runs 15 residues. V shed 3 bases, J shed 6 bases, and the junction held 6 bases outside the gene matches. The source is a woman aged 18-29 years in good health and CMV-seronegative. Sequencing used PBMCs. This chain joins TRBV23-1 and TRBJ1-2, with TRBD1 matching over 11 bases. TRBV23-1 is identified as an open reading frame with a role that is uncertain. CDR3 in DNA: TGCGCCAGCAGTCATATGGACAGGGGGCGGGATGGCTACACCTTC. It codes for CASSHMDRGRDGYTF.